These 20 T cell receptor beta chains came from one sample sequenced in a study of CXCR3-negative and CXCR3-positive naive CD8 T cells. The TRB cDNA libraries were prepared by 5' RACE with UMI labels. TCRdb reprocessed the 5' RACE reads; each CDR3 protein has one entry and no DNA is given. This table holds approximately 56,000 distinct CDR3 sequences. Sequenced input: memory CD8+ T cells from blood. The receptors were sampled from a human donor in good health. Some clones in this sample may be carry-over from other donors' samples.

The V and J genes are TRBV20-1 and TRBJ1-2. This CDR3 comprises 14 residues. Germline lookup yields CDR1 DFQATT and CDR2 SNEGSKA (reference sequence). The CDR3 reads CSARSGLRDYGYTF.

This CDR3 reads CASRDIAGGSTDTQYF. The chain is built from TRBV7-8 and TRBJ2-3; TCRdb outputs TRBD2, but without DNA this stays unchecked. Germline V gene data show CDR1 as SGHVS and CDR2 as FQNEAQ. The CDR3 totals 16 residues.

V usage is TRBV7-2 and J usage is TRBJ2-7. CDR1 is SGHTA, CDR2 FQGNSA, per germline. CDR3 length: 12 amino acids. The CDR3: CASSFGSNEQYF.

The chain has TRBV29-1 and TRBJ2-1; the D call of TRBD2 rests on TCRdb alone, since no DNA is present to check it. The CDR3 sequence is 13 residues long. Germline lookup yields CDR1 SQVTM and CDR2 ANQGSEA. The CDR3 loop reads CSFSGGGWNEQFF.

The chain joins TRBV6-4 to TRBJ2-1; TCRdb indicates TRBD2, and absent DNA this call remains unverified. The CDR3 totals 15 residues. CDR1 is MRHNA, CDR2 SNTAGT, per germline. CDR3 region: CASSLTSGSYNEQFF.

The chain links TRBV28 to TRBJ2-7; TCRdb's assignment of TRBD1 cannot be checked, as there is no DNA. Looked up from germline, CDR1 is MDHEN and CDR2 is SYDVKM. The length of the CDR3 is 15 residues. The CDR3 is CASRSDREEGYEQYF.

The chain is built from TRBV7-8 and TRBJ1-5. Germline V gene sequence: CDR1 SGHVS, CDR2 FQNEAQ. The CDR3 length is 16 residues. CDR3 in amino acids: CASSLAAGLGDQPQHF.

The chain links TRBV29-1 to TRBJ2-7; TCRdb indicates TRBD1, and absent DNA this call remains unverified. The CDR3 covers 14 residues. The germline gives CDR1 SQVTM, CDR2 ANQGSEA. The CDR3 spells CSVEGQGNSYEQYF.

The gene calls are TRBV20-1 and TRBJ2-7; TCRdb lists TRBD1, though no DNA is available to test this call. The germline V gene encodes CDR1 DFQATT and CDR2 SNEGSKA (reference sequence). The CDR3 totals 14 residues. The CDR3 reads CSALNGGVSYEQYF.

The chain links TRBV29-1 to TRBJ2-7; TCRdb's D call, TRBD1, is unchecked because there is no DNA. CDR1 SQVTM and CDR2 ANQGSEA come from the germline V gene. The CDR3 totals 14 residues. The CDR3 here is CSVPTGKSSYEQYF.

The chain combines TRBV12-3 or TRBV12-4 with TRBJ1-1; the D gene TCRdb calls, TRBD1, cannot be checked with no DNA. CDR3 size: 16 residues. The CDR3 sequence is CASRHDRSGLDTEAFF.

The chain is built from TRBV7-8 and TRBJ2-1; TCRdb picks TRBD1, but there is no DNA to check that call. The CDR3 loop spans 17 amino acids. Germline V gene lookup returns CDR1 SGHVS and CDR2 FQNEAQ. The CDR3 here is CASSSRRSGQIYNEQFF. Full variable domain (outside the CDR3, taken from reference TRBV7-8 and TRBJ2-1): GAGVSQSPRYKVAKRGQDVALRCDPISGHVSLFWYQQALGQGPEFLTYFQNEAQLDKSGLPSDRFFAERPEGSVSTLKIQRTQQEDSAVYLCASSSRRSGQIYNEQFFGPGTRLTVL.

The chain couples TRBV13 to TRBJ2-1; there is no DNA to check the TCRdb D call of TRBD2. CDR3 length: 14 amino acids. CDR1 and CDR2 from the germline V gene are PRHDT and FYEKMQ (reference sequence). The chain's CDR3 is CASSTREVHNEQFF.

CDR3 protein: CASSPSRGQGGFTQYF. The V gene is TRBV7-9, the J gene TRBJ2-3; no DNA is available, so the TRBD1 call from TCRdb remains unchecked. The length of the CDR3 is 16 residues. Germline V gives CDR1 SEHNR, CDR2 FQNEAQ (reference sequence).

The V call is TRBV23-1, the J call TRBJ2-3; TCRdb calls TRBD1, which cannot be checked without DNA. TRBV23-1 is an open reading frame whose function is uncertain. This CDR3 is built from 14 residues. This chain's CDR3 is CASSPGQATDTQYF.

This chain joins TRBV12-3 or TRBV12-4 and TRBJ2-1; the TCRdb call, TRBD2, lacks DNA for checking. This CDR3 has 16 amino acids. CDR3 sequence: CASSLTSGRKGDEQFF.

V usage is TRBV28 and J usage is TRBJ2-7; TCRdb selects TRBD1, and the lack of DNA leaves this call unchecked. The germline V gene has CDR1 MDHEN and CDR2 SYDVKM. CDR3 length: 12 residues. The chain's CDR3 is CASSLVGNEQYF.

The rearrangement uses TRBV7-3 and TRBJ1-2. This CDR3 region has 14 residues. Germline V lookup: CDR1 SGHTA, CDR2 FQGTGA. CDR3 protein: CASTKKTYGLGYTF.

The CDR3 here is CATSPRLAGASTGELFF. This sequence joins TRBV15 and TRBJ2-2; TCRdb's assignment of TRBD2 cannot be checked, as there is no DNA. CDR3 length equals 17 residues. Germline V gene sequence: CDR1 LNHNV, CDR2 YYDKDF (reference sequence).

The rearrangement links TRBV29-1 to TRBJ2-6; TCRdb's D gene call, TRBD1, goes unchecked for lack of DNA. CDR1 is SQVTM, CDR2 ANQGSEA, per germline. CDR3 length: 16 residues. The CDR3 region is CSVESTGSHGANVLTF.